This TCR beta chain emerged from a study of memory CD4+ T cells and cytomegalovirus serostatus. As concerns this clone: Its antigen is unknown.

Some clones are missing from TCRdb's copy, which holds only in-frame ones; the method was immunoSEQ multiplex PCR. Of about 61,000 clones in the sample, 82% were seen once. Single viable CD3+CD4+CD8-CD45RO+ cells were sorted as the memory CD4+ T cells. Per the germline V gene, CDR1 is GTSNPN and CDR2 is SVGIG (reference sequence). The CDR3 is made up of 13 amino acids. V lost 0 bases, J lost 5 bases, and 11 bases lay in between. Study-wide points: CMV serostatus prediction reached median AUC around 0.94, or 0.89 with US-trained model.

Sequenced input: memory CD4+ T cells from blood. The genes are TRBV30 and TRBJ2-7; D possibly corresponds to TRBD1 (6 bases). The TCR comes from an adult in good health and CMV-seronegative. CDR3 residues: CAWSVQGLHEQYF. The CDR3 DNA is TGTGCCTGGAGTGTACAGGGATTACACGAGCAGTACTTC.